This passage covers 17 T cell receptor beta chains from one sample sequenced in a study of Ad26.COV2.S vaccination and SARS-CoV-2 variants. The assay was immunoSEQ multiplex PCR, and TCRdb's table has in-frame clones only and misses some. This table has 510,000 or so clones, about 83% appearing once. Treatment denoted: some 19 received Ad26.COV2.S at low or high dose, single or two shots; several received placebo; per-sample allocation not given. The investigators took samples on day 63 after the first vaccine or placebo injection. Sample: peripheral blood, taken in a trial of Ad26.COV2.S vaccine versus placebo. These TCRs come from a person between 18 and 60 years old who received the Ad26.COV2.S COVID-19 vaccine or a placebo.

DNA for the CDR3: TGTGCCAGCAGCTTTTCCCGAATATCTGGTCAGCCCCAGCATTTT. Translation: CASSFSRISGQPQHF. This chain joins TRBV5-8 and TRBJ1-5, with no clear D. The CDR3 is 15 residues long. Trimming took off 2 bases at V and 6 bases at J, with 15 bases between the two ends. Germline V gives CDR1 SGHTS, CDR2 YDEGEE.

The gene calls are TRBV10-3 and TRBJ1-3; no reliable D call. This CDR3 is built from 16 residues. Germline lookup yields CDR1 ENHRY and CDR2 SYGVKD. V lost 3 bases to trimming and J lost 4 bases, with 16 bases between them. In DNA form, the CDR3 reads TGTGCCATCAGTGACCCCGGGGTAGGGTTCGGAAACACCATATATTTT. As protein: CAISDPGVGFGNTIYF.

The chain recombines TRBV19 with TRBJ2-1; D is undetermined. Germline V gene lookup returns CDR1 LNHDA and CDR2 SQIVND (reference sequence). Trimming shortened V by 3 bases and J by 2 bases, and 14 bases separated the two germline ends. The CDR3 is made up of 16 amino acids. This chain's CDR3 is CASSMLRNGPYNEQFF. The DNA for the CDR3 is TGTGCCAGTAGTATGCTACGGAACGGACCCTACAATGAGCAGTTCTTC.

The chain links TRBV27 to TRBJ2-7; TRBD2 matches 11 bases. The CDR3 extends over 17 amino acids. In germline, CDR1 is MNHEY, CDR2 SMNVEV (reference sequence). V shed 3 bases, J shed 0 bases, and the junction held 7 bases outside the gene matches. CDR3 region: CASSLKPGLADSYEQYF. The DNA of the CDR3 is TGTGCCAGCAGTTTGAAACCGGGACTAGCGGACTCCTACGAGCAGTACTTC.

Points on this clone: Other DNA sequences in this specimen translate into the identical CDR3. The V call is TRBV5-1, the J call TRBJ2-5; D remains ambiguous. The CDR3 has 14 amino acids. Germline V gene lookup returns CDR1 SGHRS and CDR2 YFSETQ. The V gene lost 1 base and the J gene lost 2 bases, with 9 bases spanning the gap. CDR3 loop: CASSLSGNQETQYF. CDR3 DNA: TGCGCCAGCAGCTTGTCGGGCAATCAAGAGACCCAGTACTTC.

This clone was detected only a few times. This chain joins TRBV6-5 and TRBJ1-3; no clear D gene. This CDR3 spans 14 amino acids. Germline CDR1 reads MNHEY; CDR2 reads SVGAGI. The V and J ends lost 2 bases and 2 bases respectively, with 7 bases between them. The CDR3 sequence: CASSYGNPGNTIYF. CDR3 nucleotides: TGTGCCAGCAGTTACGGAAACCCTGGAAACACCATATATTTT.

This chain links TRBV5-5 with TRBJ2-5, with 9 nucleotides matching TRBD2. With V trimmed by 4 bases and J by 7 bases, 11 bases remained unmatched. This CDR3 is built from 15 residues. CDR1 SGHKS and CDR2 YYEKEE come from the germline V gene (reference sequence). The DNA for the CDR3 is TGTGCCAGCAGCCCAGGCCTAGCGGGATGGGGGACCCAGTACTTC. Protein sequence: CASSPGLAGWGTQYF. Variable domain in full (rest from reference TRBV5-5 and TRBJ2-5): DAGVTQSPTHLIKTRGQQVTLRCSPISGHKSVSWYQQVLGQGPQFIFQYYEKEERGRGNFPDRFSARQFPNYSSELNVNALLLGDSALYLCASSPGLAGWGTQYFGPGTRLLVL.

The rearrangement uses TRBV14 and TRBJ2-1; D possibly corresponds to TRBD1 (6 bases). In germline, CDR1 is SGHDN, CDR2 FVKESK. The CDR3 spans 14 residues. V dropped 1 base and J dropped 9 bases, with 13 bases sitting between them. The CDR3 region is CASSQATGGSEQFF. The CDR3 nucleotides read TGTGCCAGCAGCCAAGCGACAGGTGGGAGTGAGCAGTTCTTC.

This clone appeared many times. The chain links TRBV10-3 to TRBJ1-6; D not certain. CDR3 length: 15 residues. The V end was cut by 3 bases, the J end by 0 bases, with 6 bases between. The germline V gene has CDR1 ENHRY and CDR2 SYGVKD. The CDR3 bases are TGTGCCATCAGTGACAAAAGCTCCTATAATTCACCCCTCCACTTT. Its protein is CAISDKSSYNSPLHF.

This rearrangement joins TRBV2 to TRBJ2-1; 12 positions agree with TRBD2. This CDR3 spans 15 amino acids. Germline V lookup: CDR1 SNHLY, CDR2 FYNNEI. The trim removed 3 bases at V and 6 bases at J, leaving 3 bases unmatched. The CDR3 DNA reads as TGTGCCAGCAGTGAGACTAGCGGGAGCGGCAATGAGCAGTTCTTC. It yields the protein CASSETSGSGNEQFF.

The rearrangement links TRBV5-6 to TRBJ2-5, with D possibly being TRBD1 (6 bases). Trimming removed 5 bases at V and 5 bases at J, with 19 bases between. The CDR3 is 15 amino acids. Looked up from germline, CDR1 is SGHDT and CDR2 is YYEEEE. Written as DNA, the CDR3 is TGTGCCAGCAGACCCCGCGGACAGTTAGGGGAGACCCAGTACTTC. Translation: CASRPRGQLGETQYF.

The gene calls are TRBV28 and TRBJ1-3; D uncertain. The V end lost 5 bases, the J end lost 2 bases, and 13 bases lay between the germline ends. The CDR3 contains 15 residues. Germline CDR1 is MDHEN and CDR2 is SYDVKM. Here the CDR3 reads CASSKTLAPGNTIYF. The CDR3 bases are TGTGCCAGCAGTAAAACCCTAGCGCCTGGAAACACCATATATTTT.

The genes are TRBV2 and TRBJ2-1; D ambiguous. The CDR3 is 13 residues long. Germline CDR1 and CDR2: SNHLY and FYNNEI. The germline V and J ends were trimmed by 6 bases and 0 bases, with 6 bases remaining between them. As DNA, the CDR3 is TGTGCCAGCAGGGAGAGCTCCTACAATGAGCAGTTCTTC. Its protein is CASRESSYNEQFF.

This clone showed up just once. The chain recombines TRBV4-2 with TRBJ2-2; a possible D gene is TRBD2 (6 bases). CDR1 LGHNA and CDR2 YNFKEQ come from the germline V gene. This CDR3 region has 17 residues. With 0 bases removed from V and 2 bases from J, the gap between germline ends came to 13 bases. The CDR3 is CASSQEGGPVNTGELFF. DNA for the CDR3: TGTGCCAGCAGCCAAGAGGGGGGTCCGGTTAACACCGGGGAGCTGTTTTTT.

The chain recombines TRBV7-3 with TRBJ1-1, with D perhaps TRBD1 (5 bases). Germline assignment: CDR1 SGHTA and CDR2 FQGTGA. Trimming removed 6 bases at V and 4 bases at J, with 12 bases between. This CDR3 has 13 residues. CDR3 protein: CASSHGGSTEAFF. For the CDR3, the DNA is TGTGCCAGCAGTCATGGGGGGTCCACTGAAGCTTTCTTT.

The chain uses TRBV5-8 and TRBJ1-5; TRBD1 might be the D (5 bases). There are 13 residues in the CDR3. The germline V and J ends were trimmed by 6 bases and 6 bases, with 13 bases remaining between them. CDR1 and CDR2 (germline): SGHTS, YDEGEE. The CDR3 sequence: CASIPQAGQPQHF. The CDR3 bases are TGTGCCAGCATCCCACAGGCGGGTCAGCCCCAGCATTTT.

CDR3 loop: CASSGTGSSGNTIYF. In DNA, the CDR3 is TGTGCCAGCAGCGGTACAGGGAGCTCTGGAAACACCATATATTTT. This rearrangement joins TRBV7-2 to TRBJ1-3, with D perhaps TRBD1 (6 bases). The length of the CDR3 is 15 residues. V lost 5 bases, J lost 0 bases, and 11 bases lay in between. The germline gives CDR1 SGHTA, CDR2 FQGNSA.